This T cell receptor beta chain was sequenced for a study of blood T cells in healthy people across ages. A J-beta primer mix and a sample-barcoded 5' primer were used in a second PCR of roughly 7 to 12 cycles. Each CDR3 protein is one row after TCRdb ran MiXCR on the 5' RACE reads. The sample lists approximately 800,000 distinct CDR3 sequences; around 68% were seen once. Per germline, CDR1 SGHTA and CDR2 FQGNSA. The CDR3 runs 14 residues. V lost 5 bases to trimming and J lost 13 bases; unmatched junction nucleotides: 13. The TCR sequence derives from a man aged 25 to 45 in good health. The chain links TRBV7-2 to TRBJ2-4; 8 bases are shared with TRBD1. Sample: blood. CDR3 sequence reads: CASSPSMDRVRQYF. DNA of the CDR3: TGTGCCAGCAGCCCATCAATGGACAGGGTCCGACAGTACTTC.